This entry features one T cell receptor beta chain sequence. RNA, at about 0.5 to 1 ug, was reverse transcribed with random hexamers. Amplification of the TCR beta CDR3 was carried out by immunoSEQ multiplex PCR, which spanned a total of 54 Vbeta and 13 Jbeta segments. TCRdb ran MiXCR on the immunoSEQ multiplex PCR reads and lists one entry per CDR3 protein. The top ten hold around 0.09% of the sample, which has roughly 200,000 distinct CDR3 sequences, around 95% seen once. The germline CDR1 and CDR2 sequences are DFQATT and SNEGSKA (reference sequence). Between the trimmed V and J ends, which lost 6 bases and 2 bases, there was a span of 13 bases. CDR3 length equals 13 residues. The data originate from a study of CD8 T cells in Susac syndrome. Negative isolation was applied to CD8+ and CD4+ T cells, and FACS enrichment was applied to TEMRA cells.

Sequencing was done on a sample of CD4+ T cells from PBMCs. The source of this sequence is a human donor with multiple sclerosis. This chain joins TRBV20-1 and TRBJ2-5; D is tentatively TRBD1 or TRBD2 (5 bases each). CDR3 region: CSASGQNQETQYF. For the CDR3, the DNA is TGCAGTGCCTCGGGGCAGAATCAAGAGACCCAGTACTTC.